What follows describes a single TCR beta chain. Generated by immunoSEQ multiplex PCR, the TCRdb table keeps only in-frame clones and is missing some. The top ten hold more than 2% of the sample, which has tens of thousands of clones, over 90% seen once. This entry belongs to a study of T cell changes during pregnancy in multiple sclerosis. The germline CDR1 and CDR2 sequences are MGHRA and YSYEKL. The junction had 6 bases not matched to a gene; V was cut back by 4 bases and J by 5 bases. CDR3 size: 15 residues. The chain is built from TRBV4-1 and TRBJ2-3; TRBD2 aligns across 10 bases. The material was CD8+ T cells from peripheral blood mononuclear cells, obtained in the third trimester of pregnancy. The TCR originated in a female donor with multiple sclerosis, enrolled in a pregnancy study. CDR3 coding DNA: TGCGCCAGCAGCCGGACCGGGACTAGCGAAGATACGCAGTATTTT. This sequence encodes CASSRTGTSEDTQYF.